This T cell receptor (beta chain) was sequenced for a study of T cells in Graves' hyperthyroidism and ophthalmopathy. Over 18 months, lack of ophthalmopathy progression marked Graves' hyperthyroidism as stable. Aged 18 to 65, the patients had hyperthyroidism that was newly diagnosed and had lasted under 2 months. A roughly 9.3 ml volume of fresh peripheral blood provided the PBMCs. Germline CDR1 SGHAT, CDR2 FQNNGV. After removal of 1 base from V and 6 bases from J, the junction contained 9 bases not matched to a gene. The CDR3 runs to 15 residues. Researchers took RNA transcripts and amplified the TCR beta CDR3 regions from them. The HTBI primer set was used in a first-round RT-PCR of the TCR CDR3. TCRdb passed the multiplex PCR reads through MiXCR, listing each CDR3 protein once. The table records 600,000 to 650,000 distinct CDR3 sequences, 15% to 20% of them present only once.

Source material: blood. This receptor was taken from a woman in her 30s with Graves' hyperthyroidism. The rearrangement uses TRBV11-2 and TRBJ2-7, with 7 bases fitting TRBD2. The chain's CDR3 is CASSLAGGRFGEQYF. For the CDR3, the DNA is TGTGCCAGCAGCTTAGCTGGCGGGAGATTCGGCGAGCAGTACTTC.